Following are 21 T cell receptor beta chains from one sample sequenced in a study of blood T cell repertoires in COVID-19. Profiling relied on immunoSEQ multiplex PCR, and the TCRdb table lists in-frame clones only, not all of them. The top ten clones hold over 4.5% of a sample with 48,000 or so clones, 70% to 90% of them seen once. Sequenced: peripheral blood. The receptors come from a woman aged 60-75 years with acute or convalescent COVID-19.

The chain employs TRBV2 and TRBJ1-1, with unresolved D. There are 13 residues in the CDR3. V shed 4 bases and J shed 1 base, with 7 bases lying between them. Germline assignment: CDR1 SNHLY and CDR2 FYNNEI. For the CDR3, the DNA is TGTGCCAGCAGTGTGAGCGGGAACACTGAAGCTTTCTTT. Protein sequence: CASSVSGNTEAFF.

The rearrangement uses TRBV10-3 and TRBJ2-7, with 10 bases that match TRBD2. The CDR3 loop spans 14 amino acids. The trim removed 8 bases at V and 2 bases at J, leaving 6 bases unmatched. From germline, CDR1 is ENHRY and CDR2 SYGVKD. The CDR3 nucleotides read TGTGCCATCGGCTCTAGCGGGGGAACCTACGAGCAGTACTTC. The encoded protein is CAIGSSGGTYEQYF.

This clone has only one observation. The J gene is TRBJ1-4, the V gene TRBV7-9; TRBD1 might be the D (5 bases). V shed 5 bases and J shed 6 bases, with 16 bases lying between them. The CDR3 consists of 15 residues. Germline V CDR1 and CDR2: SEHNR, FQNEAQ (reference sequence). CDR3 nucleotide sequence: TGTGCCAGCAGCCAGGGAGGGCAGGGTTATGAAAAACTGTTTTTT. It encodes CASSQGGQGYEKLFF.

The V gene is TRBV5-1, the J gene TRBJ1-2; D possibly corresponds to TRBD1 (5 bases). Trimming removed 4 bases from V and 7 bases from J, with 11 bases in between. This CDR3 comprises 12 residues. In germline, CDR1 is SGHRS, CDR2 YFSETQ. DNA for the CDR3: TGCGCCAGCAGCCTGGGGCCCAGTGGCTACACCTTC. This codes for CASSLGPSGYTF.

The CDR3 DNA reads TGTGCCAGTAGTATAGAGGGGGGGGCATTTCAACGAACTGAAGCTTTCTTT. Translating it yields CASSIEGGAFQRTEAFF. The V and J genes are TRBV19 and TRBJ1-1; maybe TRBD1 (6 bases). The germline gives CDR1 LNHDA, CDR2 SQIVND (reference sequence). The CDR3 totals 17 residues. V gave up 0 bases and J gave up 5 bases, with 19 bases separating them. Variable domain in full (rest from reference TRBV19 and TRBJ1-1): DGGITQSPKYLFRKEGQNVTLSCEQNLNHDAMYWYRQDPGQGLRLIYYSQIVNDFQKGDIAEGYSVSREKKESFPLTVTSAQKNPTAFYLCASSIEGGAFQRTEAFFGQGTRLTVV.

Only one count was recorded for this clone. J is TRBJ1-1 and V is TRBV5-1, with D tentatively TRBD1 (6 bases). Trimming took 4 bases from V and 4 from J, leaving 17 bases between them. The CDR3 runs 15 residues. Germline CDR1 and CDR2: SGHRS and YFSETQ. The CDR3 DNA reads TGCGCCAGCAGCCCGGTCCTACAAGGGGGCACTGAAGCTTTCTTT. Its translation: CASSPVLQGGTEAFF.

Here the CDR3 DNA reads TGTGCCATCAGTACCGGGACTAGCGGGAGGAACAGGAATGAGCAGTTCTTC. It specifies CAISTGTSGRNRNEQFF. The V gene is TRBV10-3, the J gene TRBJ2-1; TRBD2 agrees at 15 bases. Germline V lookup: CDR1 ENHRY, CDR2 SYGVKD. The CDR3 runs 17 residues. The J segment lost 7 bases and the V segment lost 5 bases, leaving 9 bases of the junction unmatched.

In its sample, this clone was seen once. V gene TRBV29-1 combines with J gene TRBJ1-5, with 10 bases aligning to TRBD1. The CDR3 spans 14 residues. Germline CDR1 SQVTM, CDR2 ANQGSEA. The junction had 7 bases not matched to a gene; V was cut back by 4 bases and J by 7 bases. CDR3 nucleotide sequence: TGCAGCGTTGTGGGGACAGGGGTGTACCAGCCCCAGCATTTT. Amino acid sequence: CSVVGTGVYQPQHF.

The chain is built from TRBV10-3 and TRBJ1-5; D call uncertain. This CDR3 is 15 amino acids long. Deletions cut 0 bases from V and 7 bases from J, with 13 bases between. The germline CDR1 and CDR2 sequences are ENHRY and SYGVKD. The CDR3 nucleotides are TGTGCCATCAGTGAGTCTGTCGGGATAGGGCAGCCCCAGCATTTT. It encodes CAISESVGIGQPQHF.

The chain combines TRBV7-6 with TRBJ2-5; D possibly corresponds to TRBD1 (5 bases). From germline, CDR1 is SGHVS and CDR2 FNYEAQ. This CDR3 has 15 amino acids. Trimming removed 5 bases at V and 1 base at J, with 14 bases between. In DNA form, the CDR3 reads TGTGCCAGCAGCGCCCCGGACACCTCCCAAGAGACCCAGTACTTC. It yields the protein CASSAPDTSQETQYF.

The CDR3 nucleotides are TGTGCCAGCAGTCCCCTACTAATCACAGATACGCAGTATTTT. Translated, it gives CASSPLLITDTQYF. This sequence joins TRBV27 and TRBJ2-3, with D uncertain. The CDR3 totals 14 residues. Germline loops: CDR1 MNHEY, CDR2 SMNVEV (reference sequence). Deletions cut 5 bases from V and 2 bases from J, with 11 bases between.

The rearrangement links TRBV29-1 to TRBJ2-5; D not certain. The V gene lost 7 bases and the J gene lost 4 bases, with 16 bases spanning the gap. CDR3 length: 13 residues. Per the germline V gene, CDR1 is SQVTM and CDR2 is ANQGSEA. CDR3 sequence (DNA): TGCAGCGGCCTAAAATCCGTCTTAGAGACCCAGTACTTC. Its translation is CSGLKSVLETQYF.

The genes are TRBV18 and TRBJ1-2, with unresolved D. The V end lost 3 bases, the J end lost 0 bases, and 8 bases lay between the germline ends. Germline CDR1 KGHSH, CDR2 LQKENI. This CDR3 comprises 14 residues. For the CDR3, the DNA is TGTGCCAGCTCACCTTCAGTTGCTAACTATGGCTACACCTTC. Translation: CASSPSVANYGYTF. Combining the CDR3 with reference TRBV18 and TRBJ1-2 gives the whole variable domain NAGVMQNPRHLVRRRGQEARLRCSPMKGHSHVYWYRQLPEEGLKFMVYLQKENIIDESGMPKERFSAEFPKEGPSILRIQQVVRGDSAAYFCASSPSVANYGYTFGSGTRLTVV.

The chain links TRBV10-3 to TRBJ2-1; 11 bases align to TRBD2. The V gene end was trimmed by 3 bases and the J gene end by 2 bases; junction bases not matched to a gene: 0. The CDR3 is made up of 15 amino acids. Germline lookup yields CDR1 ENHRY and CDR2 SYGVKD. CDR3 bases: TGTGCCATCAGTGATAGCGGGGGGGCCTACAATGAGCAGTTCTTC. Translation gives CAISDSGGAYNEQFF.

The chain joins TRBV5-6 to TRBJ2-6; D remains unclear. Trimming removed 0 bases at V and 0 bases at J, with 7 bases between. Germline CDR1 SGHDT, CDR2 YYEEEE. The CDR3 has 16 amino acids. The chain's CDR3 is CASSLVDTSGANVLTF. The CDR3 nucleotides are TGTGCCAGCAGCTTGGTTGACACCTCTGGGGCCAACGTCCTGACTTTC.

The CDR3 loop is CASSDRSYEQYF. The CDR3 region has the DNA TGTGCCAGCAGTGATCGCTCCTACGAGCAGTACTTC. The chain links TRBV2 to TRBJ2-7, with no clear D. The CDR3 totals 12 residues. V lost 3 bases and J 0 bases, leaving 3 bases between the germline ends. Germline V gene sequence: CDR1 SNHLY, CDR2 FYNNEI.

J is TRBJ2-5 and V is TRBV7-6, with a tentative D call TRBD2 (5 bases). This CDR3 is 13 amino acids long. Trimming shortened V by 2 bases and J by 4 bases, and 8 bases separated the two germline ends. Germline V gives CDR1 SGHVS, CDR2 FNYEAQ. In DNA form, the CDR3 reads TGTGCCAGCAGCTTACCCGGGGTAGAGACCCAGTACTTC. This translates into CASSLPGVETQYF.

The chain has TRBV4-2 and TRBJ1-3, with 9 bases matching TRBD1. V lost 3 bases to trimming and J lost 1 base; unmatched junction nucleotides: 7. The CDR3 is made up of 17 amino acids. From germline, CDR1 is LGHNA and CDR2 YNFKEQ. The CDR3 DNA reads TGTGCCAGCAGCCAGCGGACAGGGGCAGGGTCTGGAAACACCATATATTTT. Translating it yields CASSQRTGAGSGNTIYF.

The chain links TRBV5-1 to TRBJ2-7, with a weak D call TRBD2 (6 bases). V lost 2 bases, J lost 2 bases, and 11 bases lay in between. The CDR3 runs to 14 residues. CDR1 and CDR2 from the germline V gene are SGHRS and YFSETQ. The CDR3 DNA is TGCGCCAGCAGCTTTTCGGGGGTGACCTACGAGCAGTACTTC. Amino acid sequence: CASSFSGVTYEQYF.

Written as DNA, the CDR3 is TGTGCCTGGGGCCGACTAGCGGGAGGTAGGGATGAGCAGTTCTTC. Protein product: CAWGRLAGGRDEQFF. V gene TRBV30 combines with J gene TRBJ2-1, with 13 bases that match TRBD2. The V gene's germline CDR1 is GTSNPN and CDR2 SVGIG (reference sequence). V lost 5 bases, J lost 8 bases, and 9 bases stayed unmatched. The CDR3 length is 15 residues.

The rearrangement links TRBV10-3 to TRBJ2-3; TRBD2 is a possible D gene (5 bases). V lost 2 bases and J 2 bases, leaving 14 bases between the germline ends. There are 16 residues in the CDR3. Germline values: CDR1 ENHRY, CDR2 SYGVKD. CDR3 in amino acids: CAISEETSPLTDTQYF. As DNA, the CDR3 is TGTGCCATCAGTGAGGAAACTAGTCCCCTCACAGATACGCAGTATTTT.